This TCR beta chain appears in the sequencing data of a study of untreated major depressive disorder. TCRdb keeps only in-frame clones here, not all; method: immunoSEQ multiplex PCR. The profile shows about 21,000 clones, about 90% of them singletons. Trimming took 1 base from V and 0 from J, leaving 6 bases between them. The CDR3 is 14 residues long. Germline-derived CDR1 and CDR2 are SGHVS and FQNEAQ. Sequenced material: CD4+ T cells from PBMCs. The receptor's source is a woman aged 40-49 years in good health. This chain connects TRBV7-8 to TRBJ1-1; D gene ambiguous. CDR3 amino acids: CASSLGRLNTEAFF. The CDR3 bases are TGTGCCAGCAGCTTAGGGAGACTGAACACTGAAGCTTTCTTT.